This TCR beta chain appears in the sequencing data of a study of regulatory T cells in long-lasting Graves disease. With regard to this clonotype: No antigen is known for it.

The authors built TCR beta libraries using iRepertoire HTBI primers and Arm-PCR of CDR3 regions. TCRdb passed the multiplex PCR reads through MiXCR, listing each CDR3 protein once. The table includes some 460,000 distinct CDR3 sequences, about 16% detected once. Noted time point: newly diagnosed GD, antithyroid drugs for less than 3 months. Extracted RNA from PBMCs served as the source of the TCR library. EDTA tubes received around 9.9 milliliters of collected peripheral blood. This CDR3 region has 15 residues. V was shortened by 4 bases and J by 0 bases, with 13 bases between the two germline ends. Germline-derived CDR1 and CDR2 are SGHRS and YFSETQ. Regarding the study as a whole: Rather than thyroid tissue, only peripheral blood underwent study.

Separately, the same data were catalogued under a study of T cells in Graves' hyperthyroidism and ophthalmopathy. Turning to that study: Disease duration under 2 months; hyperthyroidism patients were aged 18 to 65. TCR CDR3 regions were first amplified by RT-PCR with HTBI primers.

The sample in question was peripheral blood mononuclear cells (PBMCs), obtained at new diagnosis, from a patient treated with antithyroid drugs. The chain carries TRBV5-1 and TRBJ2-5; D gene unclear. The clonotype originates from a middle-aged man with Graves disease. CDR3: CASSPGPLYQETQYF. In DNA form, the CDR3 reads TGCGCCAGCAGCCCTGGACCGTTGTACCAAGAGACCCAGTACTTC.